This T cell receptor beta chain was sequenced in a study of CD8 T cells in Susac syndrome. This clonotype was counted only a few times. The antigen is not known. Germline V gene sequence: CDR1 SNHLY, CDR2 FYNNEI. This CDR3 has 15 residues. V dropped 4 bases and J dropped 4; count of bases not matched to a gene: 7. Study-level results: The authors acknowledged that the study's TCR sequencing and HLA analysis involved relatively few individuals.

RNA in amounts of about 0.5 to 1 ug was reverse transcribed with random hexamers. Amplification of TCR beta CDR3 across 54 Vbeta and 13 Jbeta was performed with immunoSEQ multiplex PCR. TCRdb re-analysed the immunoSEQ multiplex PCR reads in MiXCR, keeping a single row per CDR3 protein. Found here are around 300,000 distinct CDR3 sequences, 65% to 90% of them singletons; the top ten hold roughly 0.21%. Sequencing of TCR beta, carried out with a high-throughput approach, was applied to CD8+ and CD4+ T cells from the blood. Relapsing-remitting disease, either stable or active, was present in the treatment-naive patients who were the multiple sclerosis controls.

This clonotype originated in a human donor with multiple sclerosis. This sequence joins TRBV2 and TRBJ1-2; TRBD1 agrees at 9 bases. Material: CD8+ T cells from PBMCs. CDR3 DNA sequence: TGTGCCAGCAGTGGACTCACAGGGGGCGGCTATGGCTACACCTTC. Protein: CASSGLTGGGYGYTF.